This T cell receptor beta chain comes out of a study of cytomegalovirus exposure and HLA in healthy donors. Study details: Tens of millions of unique TCR sequences came from HLA-typed donors in an early release.

The primer mix had 60 Vbeta and 13 Jbeta primers. Under the authors' procedure: A follow-up analysis tallied 65 million to 80 million unique TCR beta chains, about 10 million shared. Data came from immunoSEQ multiplex PCR; TCRdb stores just in-frame clones and leaves some out. V, J and clone size were drawn from that table, and D and trimming were deduced from the DNA. Here the sample spans roughly 290,000 clones, 70% to 90% being singletons. CDR1 GTSNPN and CDR2 SVGIG come from the germline V gene (reference sequence). Trimming cost V 4 bases and J 5 bases, with 11 bases left between them. The CDR3 extends over 13 amino acids.

This receptor was taken from a woman aged 18-29 years in good health and CMV-seronegative. The chain is built from TRBV30 and TRBJ1-4; D is possibly TRBD1 (5 bases). The sequenced sample was PBMCs. Written as DNA, the CDR3 is TGTGCCTGGATGAGCAGGGAAAATGAAAAACTGTTTTTT. Amino acid sequence: CAWMSRENEKLFF.